This TCR beta chain derives from a study of T cell responses to AZD1222 COVID-19 vaccine. About the study: Analysis merged second doses at about 4 or about 12 weeks.

Some clones are missing from TCRdb's copy, which holds only in-frame ones; the method was immunoSEQ multiplex PCR. The sample consists of 100,000 or so clones, about 83% of them appearing once. As for this clone: No antigen is known for it.

Trimming took off 5 bases at V and 4 bases at J, with 11 bases between the two ends. Looked up from germline, CDR1 is SGHTA and CDR2 is FQGTGA. The CDR3 totals 13 residues. Regarding the study as a whole: Dominant at 160-218 and 743-854, vaccine-associated CD4 TCRs also spanned spike. Mostly white British, mostly female donors; authors suggested clonal diversity may be underestimated.

Source: peripheral blood, taken on day 0 of AZD1222 vaccination. This chain joins TRBV7-3 and TRBJ1-2; weak D call: TRBD1 (5 bases). The TCR comes from an adult in good health. The CDR3: CASSPDGAYGYTF. Written as DNA, the CDR3 is TGTGCCAGCAGCCCCGACGGGGCCTATGGCTACACCTTC.